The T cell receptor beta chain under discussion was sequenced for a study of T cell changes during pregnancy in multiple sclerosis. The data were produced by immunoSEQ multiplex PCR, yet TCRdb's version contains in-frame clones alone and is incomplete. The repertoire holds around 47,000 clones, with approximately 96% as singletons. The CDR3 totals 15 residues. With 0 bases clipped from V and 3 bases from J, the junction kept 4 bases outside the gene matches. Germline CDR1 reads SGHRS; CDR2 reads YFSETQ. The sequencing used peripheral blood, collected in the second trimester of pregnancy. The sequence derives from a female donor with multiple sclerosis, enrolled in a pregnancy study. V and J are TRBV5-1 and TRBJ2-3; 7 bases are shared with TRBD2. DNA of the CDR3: TGCGCCAGCAGCTTGGCTGCTAGCGGAACAGATACGCAGTATTTT. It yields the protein CASSLAASGTDTQYF.